Listed below are T cell receptor beta chains from one sample, sequenced in a study of identical twins. TCRdb reanalysed the 5' RACE reads using MiXCR and keeps one entry per CDR3 protein. The sample records 300,000 or so distinct CDR3 sequences, roughly 10% being singletons. The data also belong to a second study, concerning yellow fever vaccine responses in identical twins.

The specimen was CD8+ T cells sorted from blood. All receptors come from a woman aged 18-30 years in good health. The CDR3 runs from the conserved cysteine through the conserved F or W. A D gene is named only where the DNA matches it firmly. A row's size may be missing; if present it is once, few, many or a size class.

D gene	CDR3 length	clone size	V gene	J gene	CDR3 protein	CDR3 DNA
.	15	.	TRBV6-4	TRBJ2-2	CASSATEGVTGELFF	TGTGCCAGCAGTGCGACCGAAGGGGTCACCGGGGAGCTGTTTTTT
TRBD1	15	many	TRBV6-4	TRBJ2-1	CASSEGETGGNEQFF	TGTGCCAGCAGTGAAGGGGAGACAGGGGGCAATGAGCAGTTCTTC
TRBD1	15	.	TRBV6-2/TRBV6-3	TRBJ2-7	CASSELGQVNYEQYF	TGTGCCAGCAGCGAACTGGGACAGGTAAACTACGAGCAGTACTTC
TRBD1	16	many	TRBV7-8	TRBJ2-7	CASSAPRDREDYEQYF	TGTGCCAGCAGCGCCCCCCGGGACAGGGAGGATTACGAGCAGTACTTC
.	14	many	TRBV2	TRBJ2-3	CASSDVGSSDTQYF	TGTGCCAGCAGTGATGTTGGCAGTTCAGATACGCAGTATTTT
TRBD2	22	many	TRBV29-1	TRBJ2-1	CSVEDFREGLDLAGVGYNEQFF	TGCAGCGTTGAAGATTTTCGGGAAGGACTGGACTTGGCGGGAGTCGGGTACAATGAGCAGTTCTTC
.	15	few	TRBV4-1	TRBJ2-1	CASSQVPETNNEQFF	TGCGCCAGCAGCCAAGTTCCAGAGACCAACAATGAGCAGTTCTTC
TRBD1	14	.	TRBV7-3	TRBJ1-6	CASSSTGNNSPLHF	TGTGCCAGCAGCTCGACAGGGAATAATTCACCCCTCCACTTT
TRBD1	14	few	TRBV7-9	TRBJ1-5	CASSPRTGKQPQHF	TGTGCCAGCAGCCCGAGGACAGGGAAGCAGCCCCAGCATTTT
TRBD1	17	.	TRBV6-1	TRBJ2-7	CASSKRQGAMGLYEQYF	TGTGCCAGCTCAAAACGGCAGGGGGCTATGGGCCTCTACGAGCAGTACTTC
.	20	.	TRBV4-3	TRBJ2-2	CASSPDLLREISGRTGELFF	TGCGCCAGCAGCCCCGATCTCCTGCGAGAGATTAGCGGAAGAACCGGGGAGCTGTTTTTT
TRBD2	14	many	TRBV15	TRBJ2-7	CATSGSGTVYEQYF	TGTGCCACCAGTGGTAGCGGGACTGTCTACGAGCAGTACTTC
TRBD1	17	few	TRBV7-9	TRBJ2-5	CASSPRYGTEEQETQYF	TGTGCCAGCAGCCCCCGGTATGGGACAGAAGAGCAAGAGACCCAGTACTTC
.	12	few	TRBV28	TRBJ2-7	CASSLMTYEQYF	TGTGCCAGCAGTTTAATGACCTACGAGCAGTACTTC
.	16	many	TRBV7-6	TRBJ1-6	CASSSTGSSYNSPLHF	TGTGCCAGCAGCTCAACAGGGAGCTCCTATAATTCACCCCTCCACTTT
TRBD1	15	few	TRBV7-8	TRBJ2-5	CASSHPGQGKETQYF	TGTGCCAGCAGCCATCCGGGACAGGGGAAAGAGACCCAGTACTTC
.	17	.	TRBV20-1	TRBJ2-7	CCARDKDGARGAFEQYF	TGCTGTGCTAGAGATAAGGATGGGGCCAGGGGGGCTTTCGAGCAGTACTTC
.	12	few	TRBV6-5	TRBJ2-2	CASNDYTGELFF	TGTGCCAGCAACGACTACACCGGGGAGCTGTTTTTT
.	14	.	TRBV5-1	TRBJ2-5	CASSLAGLWETQYF	TGCGCCAGCAGCTTGGCGGGGTTGTGGGAGACCCAGTACTTC
.	14	many	TRBV7-9	TRBJ2-5	CASSLEGLQETQYF	TGTGCCAGCAGCTTAGAGGGACTGCAAGAGACCCAGTACTTC
.	15	.	TRBV3-1	TRBJ2-5	CASSHLGQFGETQYF	TGTGCCAGCAGCCACCTGGGGCAGTTTGGGGAGACCCAGTACTTC
.	17	.	TRBV3-1	TRBJ2-3	CASSQFDSRQTTDTQYF	TGTGCCAGCAGCCAATTTGACTCGCGGCAAACCACAGATACGCAGTATTTT
.	13	few	TRBV27	TRBJ2-1	CASSFTGSQEQFF	TGTGCCAGCAGCTTTACAGGGTCACAGGAGCAGTTCTTC
.	13	few	TRBV7-2	TRBJ2-5	CASSQRGSETQYF	TGTGCCAGCAGCCAGAGGGGGAGTGAGACCCAGTACTTC
TRBD2	15	.	TRBV4-3	TRBJ2-3	CASSQWRGRTDTQYF	TGCGCCAGCAGCCAATGGCGGGGGAGGACAGATACGCAGTATTTT
.	15	.	TRBV24-1	TRBJ2-2	CATSDPARGTGELFF	TGTGCCACCAGTGATCCCGCCCGGGGAACCGGGGAGCTGTTTTTT
TRBD1	15	.	TRBV28	TRBJ2-3	CASRTDRGRGDTQYF	TGTGCCAGCAGAACGGACAGGGGGCGCGGAGATACGCAGTATTTT
.	14	few	TRBV6-2/TRBV6-3	TRBJ1-5	CASSYMGSNQPQHF	TGTGCCAGCAGTTACATGGGTAGCAATCAGCCCCAGCATTTT
.	13	.	TRBV29-1	TRBJ2-7	CSVAGPPSYEQYF	TGCAGCGTTGCGGGGCCTCCCTCCTACGAGCAGTACTTC
TRBD2	15	many	TRBV12-3/TRBV12-4	TRBJ2-3	CASRTSGAGTDTQYF	TGTGCCAGCAGAACTAGCGGGGCTGGCACAGATACGCAGTATTTT
.	13	few	TRBV20-1	TRBJ2-7	CSARAQNGYEQYF	TGCAGTGCTAGAGCTCAGAACGGGTACGAGCAGTACTTC
.	15	many	TRBV4-3	TRBJ2-7	CASSQDRGGSYEQYF	TGCGCCAGCAGCCAAGATCGGGGCGGCTCCTACGAGCAGTACTTC
.	11	few	TRBV11-2	TRBJ2-7	CASRETYEQYF	TGTGCCAGCAGGGAAACCTACGAGCAGTACTTC
.	15	many	TRBV4-3	TRBJ2-7	CASSQDTGVSYEQYF	TGCGCCAGCAGCCAAGACACGGGAGTCTCCTACGAGCAGTACTTC
TRBD1	16	.	TRBV20-1	TRBJ2-5	CSARAILGQGLETQYF	TGCAGTGCTAGAGCAATACTCGGACAGGGCCTAGAGACCCAGTACTTC
.	14	.	TRBV7-8	TRBJ2-3	CASISGPSTDTQYF	TGTGCCAGCATTTCAGGGCCAAGCACAGATACGCAGTATTTT
.	14	many	TRBV4-3	TRBJ2-5	CASSQVTGSETQYF	TGCGCCAGCAGCCAAGTAACAGGGTCGGAGACCCAGTACTTC
.	12	few	TRBV27	TRBJ2-5	CASSRPEETQYF	TGTGCCAGCAGTAGACCCGAGGAGACCCAGTACTTC
.	15	.	TRBV27	TRBJ2-7	CASSLGRGATYEQYF	TGTGCCAGCAGTCTGGGAAGAGGGGCCACCTACGAGCAGTACTTC
.	17	.	TRBV15	TRBJ1-1	CATSTEGGLGLNTEAFF	TGTGCCACCAGCACCGAAGGCGGTCTAGGGCTGAACACTGAAGCTTTCTTT
.	16	few	TRBV5-4	TRBJ2-3	CASSFSDPGRGDTQYF	TGTGCCAGCAGCTTTAGTGATCCGGGGCGAGGGGATACGCAGTATTTT
.	11	many	TRBV10-3	TRBJ2-1	CAISEGIEQFF	TGTGCCATCAGTGAAGGGATTGAGCAGTTCTTC